The 29 T cell receptor beta chains below all came from one sample that was sequenced in a study of T cells in Graves' hyperthyroidism and ophthalmopathy. Amplified TCR beta CDR3 regions came from RNA transcripts. A first-round RT-PCR of the TCR CDR3 used the HTBI primer set. TCRdb called the multiplex PCR reads again in MiXCR, with one record for every CDR3 protein. The data hold under 400,000 distinct CDR3 sequences, with approximately 16% observed a single time. Sequenced: blood. The receptor source for this set is a woman in her fifties or sixties with Graves' ophthalmopathy.

The genes are TRBV7-9 and TRBJ2-7; TRBD2 agrees at 9 bases. After removal of 5 bases from V and 2 bases from J, the junction contained 4 bases not matched to a gene. This CDR3 region has 14 residues. Germline V gene data show CDR1 as SEHNR and CDR2 as FQNEAQ (reference sequence). Here the CDR3 DNA reads TGTGCCAGCAGCCGGACTAGCGCTACCTACGAGCAGTACTTC. This codes for CASSRTSATYEQYF.

This clonotype was seen a few times. The V call is TRBV13, the J call TRBJ1-5, with D perhaps TRBD1 (5 bases). This CDR3 region has 14 residues. CDR1 and CDR2 from the germline V gene are PRHDT and FYEKMQ (reference sequence). The germline V and J ends were trimmed by 5 bases and 3 bases, with 11 bases remaining between them. CDR3 DNA sequence: TGTGCCAGCAGCGCGGGACCGGTCAATCAGCCCCAGCATTTT. It codes for CASSAGPVNQPQHF. The full variable domain, completed using reference TRBV13 and TRBJ1-5, is AAGVIQSPRHLIKEKRETATLKCYPIPRHDTVYWYQQGPGQDPQFLISFYEKMQSDKGSIPDRFSAQQFSDYHSELNMSSLELGDSALYFCASSAGPVNQPQHFGDGTRLSIL.

Remarks on this clonotype: One end of the junction does not line up with germline, which may come from a read error. V is TRBV28 and J is TRBJ1-1; 7 bases agree with TRBD1. Germline CDR1 reads MDHEN; CDR2 reads SYDVKM. The CDR3 length is 14 residues. The CDR3 DNA follows: TGTGCCAGCAGTCCCGCAGGGGGAAACACTAAAGCTTTCTTT. This sequence encodes CASSPAGGNTKAFF.

This clonotype was counted between two and nine times. The gene calls are TRBV6-1 and TRBJ1-2; possible D gene TRBD1, 6 bases. CDR3 length: 15 amino acids. In germline, CDR1 is MNHNS, CDR2 SASEGT. The V and J ends lost 6 bases and 8 bases respectively, with 22 bases between them. As DNA, the CDR3 is TGTGCCAGCAGGGATAGACCGGGGGGGCAGGAAGGCTACACCTTC. Translating it yields CASRDRPGGQEGYTF.

This clonotype showed up many times. The chain links TRBV5-1 to TRBJ1-6; D perhaps matches TRBD1 (6 bases). Germline values: CDR1 SGHRS, CDR2 YFSETQ. CDR3 length equals 15 residues. V was pared by 1 base and J by 7 bases, with 12 bases between. In DNA, the CDR3 is TGCGCCAGCAGCTTGTTGACAGGTGACAATTCACCCCTCCACTTT. This translates into CASSLLTGDNSPLHF.

This clonotype was recorded at least ten times. This chain links TRBV28 with TRBJ2-5; tentatively, D is TRBD1 or TRBD2 (5 bases each). V lost 1 base and J lost 5, with 8 bases in between. From germline, CDR1 is MDHEN and CDR2 SYDVKM. The CDR3 is 13 residues long. DNA of the CDR3: TGTGCCAGCAGTTTATCCGGGGCTGAGACCCAGTACTTC. Translated, it gives CASSLSGAETQYF.

V and J are TRBV25-1 and TRBJ2-7; 15 bases align to TRBD2. V dropped 8 bases and J dropped 1; count of bases not matched to a gene: 3. The CDR3 has 15 residues. Germline V CDR1 and CDR2: MGHDK, SYGVNS. The CDR3 sequence is CASRGTSGRSYEQYF. The CDR3 DNA reads as TGTGCCAGCCGAGGGACTAGCGGGAGGTCCTACGAGCAGTACTTC.

The gene calls are TRBV3-1 and TRBJ2-5; 7 nucleotides line up with TRBD1. J was trimmed by 13 bases and V by 4 bases; bases with no gene match: 12. This CDR3 spans 13 amino acids. CDR1 and CDR2 from the germline V gene are LGHDT and YNNKEL (reference sequence). CDR3: CASSREGEGAPYF. DNA of the CDR3: TGTGCCAGCAGCCGGGAAGGAGAGGGGGCCCCGTACTTC.

This clonotype was detected only a few times. This chain links TRBV9 with TRBJ2-3; D remains ambiguous. V lost 3 bases and J lost 4, with 15 bases in between. Germline V lookup: CDR1 SGDLS, CDR2 YYNGEE. CDR3 length: 15 amino acids. As DNA, the CDR3 is TGTGCCAGCAGCGCCTCCGAGGTTAGCTCAGATACGCAGTATTTT. It translates to CASSASEVSSDTQYF.

The DNA for the CDR3 is TGTGCCAGCAGAATCCGAATCCAAGAGACCCAGTACTTC. Its translation is CASRIRIQETQYF. V usage is TRBV2 and J usage is TRBJ2-5; no clear D gene. This CDR3 region has 13 residues. CDR1 is SNHLY and CDR2 is FYNNEI in the germline V gene. V lost 6 bases and J 1 base, leaving 9 bases between the germline ends.

Many counts were recorded for this clonotype. The chain uses TRBV18 and TRBJ1-4, with D possibly matching TRBD1 (6 bases). Deletions cut 3 bases from V and 5 bases from J, with 10 bases between. Germline CDR1 is KGHSH and CDR2 is LQKENI. The CDR3 is 14 residues long. This chain's CDR3 is CASSPGTQNEKLFF. CDR3 coding DNA: TGTGCCAGCTCACCCGGGACACAGAATGAAAAACTGTTTTTT.

This chain connects TRBV12-3 or TRBV12-4 to TRBJ2-2; D is possibly TRBD1 (6 bases). The CDR3 totals 12 residues. Trimming took off 10 bases at V and 1 base at J, with 7 bases between the two ends. The CDR3 bases are TGTGCCATCAGGGGGAACACCGGGGAGCTGTTTTTT. It specifies CAIRGNTGELFF.

This rearrangement joins TRBV6-1 to TRBJ2-3; no clear D gene. CDR1 and CDR2 from the germline V gene are MNHNS and SASEGT. The length of the CDR3 is 13 residues. V lost 5 bases and J 4 bases, leaving 10 bases between the germline ends. The DNA of the CDR3 is TGTGCCAGCAGTTCGCGGAATGCAGATACGCAGTATTTT. Amino acid sequence: CASSSRNADTQYF.

This clonotype was counted a few times. J is TRBJ2-6 and V is TRBV19; D is perhaps TRBD1 or TRBD2 (6 bases each). The CDR3 covers 18 residues. V lost 3 bases and J lost 2, with 17 bases in between. CDR1 and CDR2 (germline): LNHDA, SQIVND (reference sequence). Here the CDR3 reads CASSIASKGGTGANVLTF. CDR3 bases: TGTGCCAGTAGTATTGCTAGTAAGGGGGGCACTGGGGCCAACGTCCTGACTTTC.

This clonotype appeared a single time. J is TRBJ2-5 and V is TRBV11-3; 8 bases match TRBD1. V shed 4 bases, J shed 5 bases, and the junction held 6 bases outside the gene matches. There are 14 residues in the CDR3. Germline CDR1 is SGHNT and CDR2 is YENEEA. CDR3 residues: CASSSGQGWETQYF. The DNA of the CDR3 is TGTGCCAGCAGCTCCGGACAGGGATGGGAGACCCAGTACTTC. The full variable domain, in which reference TRBV11-3 and TRBJ2-5 provide the parts outside the CDR3, is EAGVVQSPRYKIIEKKQPVAFWCNPISGHNTLYWYLQNLGQGPELLIRYENEEAVDDSQLPKDRFSAERLKGVDSTLKIQPAELGDSAVYLCASSSGQGWETQYFGPGTRLLVL.

In this sample, this clonotype turned up many times. The V and J genes are TRBV29-1 and TRBJ2-7; TRBD2 matches at 10 bases. The length of the CDR3 is 12 residues. Germline CDR1 SQVTM, CDR2 ANQGSEA. The V segment lost 7 bases and the J segment 3 bases; nucleotides outside the gene matches: 3. The DNA for the CDR3 is TGCAGCGCCGGGACTAGCGTCTACGAGCAGTACTTC. The encoded protein is CSAGTSVYEQYF.

This clonotype was observed at least ten times. This sequence joins TRBV7-8 and TRBJ2-1; 13 positions agree with TRBD2. The CDR3 runs 17 residues. V was clipped by 1 base and J by 4 bases; unmatched bases: 4. Looked up from germline, CDR1 is SGHVS and CDR2 is FQNEAQ. The CDR3 coding sequence is TGTGCCAGCAGCTTAGTCCCGGGACTAGCGGGGTACAATGAGCAGTTCTTC. Translated: CASSLVPGLAGYNEQFF. The full variable domain, completed using reference TRBV7-8 and TRBJ2-1, is GAGVSQSPRYKVAKRGQDVALRCDPISGHVSLFWYQQALGQGPEFLTYFQNEAQLDKSGLPSDRFFAERPEGSVSTLKIQRTQQEDSAVYLCASSLVPGLAGYNEQFFGPGTRLTVL.

This clonotype came up many times. This chain joins TRBV30 and TRBJ1-5; D is unclear. Germline V lookup: CDR1 GTSNPN, CDR2 SVGIG (reference sequence). Trimming cost V 0 bases and J 10 bases, with 16 bases left between them. The CDR3 covers 14 residues. The CDR3 here is CAWSVGQAKFPQHF. The DNA for the CDR3 is TGTGCCTGGAGTGTAGGGCAGGCCAAGTTTCCCCAGCATTTT.

This clonotype was counted many times. The chain couples TRBV30 to TRBJ1-4, with D possibly TRBD1 on 5 matching bases. The CDR3 runs 14 residues. Trimming took 7 bases from V and 0 from J, leaving 12 bases between them. From germline, CDR1 is GTSNPN and CDR2 SVGIG (reference sequence). The CDR3 loop is CASPVGATNEKLFF. CDR3 bases: TGTGCCTCCCCTGTGGGGGCAACTAATGAAAAACTGTTTTTT.

The chain recombines TRBV15 with TRBJ1-2; D is uncertain. The CDR3 runs 12 residues. CDR1 is LNHNV and CDR2 is YYDKDF in the germline V gene (reference sequence). The V end lost 0 bases, the J end lost 1 base, and 0 bases lay between the germline ends. CDR3 residues: CATSRDNYGYTF. CDR3 nucleotide sequence: TGTGCCACCAGCAGAGATAACTATGGCTACACCTTC.

This chain uses TRBV9 with TRBJ2-1; D unclear. V lost 0 bases, J lost 3 bases, and 10 bases lay in between. The CDR3 is made up of 15 amino acids. Germline CDR1 and CDR2: SGDLS and YYNGEE. The CDR3 DNA reads TGTGCCAGCAGCGTAGTAGGTGGGGACTACAATGAGCAGTTCTTC. Translation gives CASSVVGGDYNEQFF.

This clonotype was observed a few times. V gene TRBV28 combines with J gene TRBJ2-1, with 10 bases matching TRBD2. The germline V gene encodes CDR1 MDHEN and CDR2 SYDVKM. The J segment lost 6 bases and the V segment lost 8 bases, leaving 10 bases of the junction unmatched. There are 15 residues in the CDR3. The CDR3 DNA reads as TGTGCCAGCTTCAATACAGGACTAGCGGCCAATGAGCAGTTCTTC. Encoded protein: CASFNTGLAANEQFF. Filled out from reference TRBV28 and TRBJ2-1, the complete variable domain reads DVKVTQSSRYLVKRTGEKVFLECVQDMDHENMFWYRQDPGLGLRLIYFSYDVKMKEKGDIPEGYSVSREKKERFSLILESASTNQTSMYLCASFNTGLAANEQFFGPGTRLTVL.

At least ten counts were recorded for this clonotype. The rearrangement links TRBV28 to TRBJ2-3; D possibly corresponds to TRBD2 (6 bases). This CDR3 comprises 13 residues. Trimming left V 3 bases short and J 6 bases short, with 10 bases between. The V gene's germline CDR1 is MDHEN and CDR2 SYDVKM. Here the CDR3 DNA reads TGTGCCAGCAGTTTCTTTCTAGCGGATACGCAGTATTTT. It codes for CASSFFLADTQYF.

In this sample, this clonotype turned up once. The chain recombines TRBV19 with TRBJ2-3; possibly TRBD2 for D (6 bases). Germline V gene sequence: CDR1 LNHDA, CDR2 SQIVND (reference sequence). V shed 1 base and J shed 4 bases, with 12 bases lying between them. This CDR3 has 15 residues. DNA for the CDR3: TGTGCCAGTAGTATAGTCGGGGGTGTTCCAGATACGCAGTATTTT. Residues: CASSIVGGVPDTQYF.

This clonotype appeared many times. In DNA, the CDR3 is TGCGCCAGCAGCTTGAATGATGTCAGAACAGATACGCAGTATTTT. Encoded protein: CASSLNDVRTDTQYF. The chain employs TRBV5-1 and TRBJ2-3, with D hard to call. The CDR3 runs to 15 residues. Trimming shortened V by 1 base and J by 3 bases, and 12 bases separated the two germline ends. Germline V gives CDR1 SGHRS, CDR2 YFSETQ.

This clonotype was recorded many times. The J gene is TRBJ1-1, the V gene TRBV2; weak D call: TRBD1 (5 bases). V lost 1 base to trimming and J lost 5 bases, with 14 bases between them. Germline V gene data show CDR1 as SNHLY and CDR2 as FYNNEI. CDR3 length: 15 residues. CDR3 in amino acids: CASSEDWGLGTEAFF. CDR3 DNA: TGTGCCAGCAGTGAAGATTGGGGCTTGGGGACTGAAGCTTTCTTT.

This clonotype was counted at least ten times. The CDR3 loop reads CASRPRTDTQYF. The CDR3 DNA reads as TGTGCCAGCAGGCCCCGCACAGATACGCAGTATTTT. The J gene is TRBJ2-3, the V gene TRBV6-2 or TRBV6-3; D gene uncertain. This CDR3 contains 12 residues. V lost 6 bases to trimming and J lost 1 base, with 5 bases between them. Germline V lookup: CDR1 MNHEY, CDR2 SVGEGT.

This clonotype was seen only a few times. V and J are TRBV7-3 and TRBJ2-7, with a possible D match to TRBD2 (6 bases). The CDR3 has 13 residues. Germline V lookup: CDR1 SGHTA, CDR2 FQGTGA. V gave up 4 bases and J gave up 5 bases, with 12 bases separating them. The chain's CDR3 is CASSSLEGHEQYF. The DNA for the CDR3 is TGTGCCAGCAGCTCCCTGGAGGGCCACGAGCAGTACTTC. Full variable domain (outside the CDR3, taken from reference TRBV7-3 and TRBJ2-7): GAGVSQTPSNKVTEKGKYVELRCDPISGHTALYWYRQSLGQGPEFLIYFQGTGAADDSGLPNDRFFAVRPEGSVSTLKIQRTERGDSAVYLCASSSLEGHEQYFGPGTRLTVT.

This clonotype was counted many times. The CDR3 bases are TGTGCCAGCACCCCACCAGGGGGGAGAGAGCAGTACTTC. Translated, it gives CASTPPGGREQYF. This sequence joins TRBV2 and TRBJ2-7; D perhaps matches TRBD1 (7 bases). V was cut by 7 bases and J by 7 bases, with 17 bases left in between. CDR1 is SNHLY, CDR2 FYNNEI, per germline. The CDR3 is 13 residues long.